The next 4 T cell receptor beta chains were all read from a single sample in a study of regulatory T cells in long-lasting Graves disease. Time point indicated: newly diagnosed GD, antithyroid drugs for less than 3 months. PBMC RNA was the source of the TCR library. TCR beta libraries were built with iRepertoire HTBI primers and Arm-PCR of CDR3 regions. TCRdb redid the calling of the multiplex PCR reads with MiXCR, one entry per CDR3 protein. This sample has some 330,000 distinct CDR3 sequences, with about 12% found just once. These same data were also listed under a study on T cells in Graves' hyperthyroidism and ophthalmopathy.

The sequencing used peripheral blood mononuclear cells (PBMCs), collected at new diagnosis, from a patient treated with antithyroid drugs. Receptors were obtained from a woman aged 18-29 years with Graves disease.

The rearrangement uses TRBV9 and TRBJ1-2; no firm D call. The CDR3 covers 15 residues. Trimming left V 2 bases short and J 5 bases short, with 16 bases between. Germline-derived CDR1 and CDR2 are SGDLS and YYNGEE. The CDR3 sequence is CASSVTVDEGYGYTF. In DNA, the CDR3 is TGTGCCAGCAGCGTGACCGTGGATGAGGGTTATGGCTACACCTTC.

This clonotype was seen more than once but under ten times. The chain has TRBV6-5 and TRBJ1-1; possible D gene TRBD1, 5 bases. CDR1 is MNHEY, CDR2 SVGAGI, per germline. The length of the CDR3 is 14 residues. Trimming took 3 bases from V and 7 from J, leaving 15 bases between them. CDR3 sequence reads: CASSYSLREGEAFF. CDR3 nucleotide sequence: TGTGCCAGCAGTTATTCACTCAGGGAGGGTGAAGCTTTCTTT.

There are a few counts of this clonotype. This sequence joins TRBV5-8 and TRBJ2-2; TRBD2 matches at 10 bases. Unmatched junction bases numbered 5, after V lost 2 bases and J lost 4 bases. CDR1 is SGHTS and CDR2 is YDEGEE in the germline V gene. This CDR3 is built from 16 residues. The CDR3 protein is CASSFGGLATTGELFF. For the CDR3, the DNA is TGTGCCAGCAGCTTCGGGGGACTAGCGACCACCGGGGAGCTGTTTTTT.

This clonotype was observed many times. In DNA, the CDR3 is TGTGCCAGCAGCTTAGTTGTGACAGGGTCTAGTTATGGCTACACCTTC. Encoded protein: CASSLVVTGSSYGYTF. V usage is TRBV7-2 and J usage is TRBJ1-2; TRBD1 agrees at 7 bases. CDR3 length equals 16 residues. Germline V gene data show CDR1 as SGHTA and CDR2 as FQGNSA. Trimming removed 1 base from V and 5 bases from J; junction bases left unmatched: 10.